This T cell receptor beta chain was identified in a study of shared T cell receptors in the human thymus. Trimming took off 3 bases at V and 6 bases at J, with 15 bases between the two ends. This CDR3 has 14 residues. Germline-derived CDR1 and CDR2 are SGHAT and FQNNGV. Generated by immunoSEQ multiplex PCR, the TCRdb table keeps only in-frame clones and is missing some. The table shows roughly 710,000 clones, with 80% to 90% occurring only once. These same records also appear under a second study, on human thymus T cells. That report adds: The study used thymus tissue resected during corrective heart surgery. Use of V and J genes seemed skewed within the thymic and blood repertoires. Related studies noted strongly shared thymic repertoires across unrelated people.

Specimen: thymocytes. The TCR comes from a girl under two years old with a congenital heart defect. The genes are TRBV11-2 and TRBJ2-7; D perhaps matches TRBD1 (6 bases). The CDR3, as DNA: TGTGCCAGCAGCTTGATGGACAGTCTTGTCGAGCAGTACTTC. Protein: CASSLMDSLVEQYF.